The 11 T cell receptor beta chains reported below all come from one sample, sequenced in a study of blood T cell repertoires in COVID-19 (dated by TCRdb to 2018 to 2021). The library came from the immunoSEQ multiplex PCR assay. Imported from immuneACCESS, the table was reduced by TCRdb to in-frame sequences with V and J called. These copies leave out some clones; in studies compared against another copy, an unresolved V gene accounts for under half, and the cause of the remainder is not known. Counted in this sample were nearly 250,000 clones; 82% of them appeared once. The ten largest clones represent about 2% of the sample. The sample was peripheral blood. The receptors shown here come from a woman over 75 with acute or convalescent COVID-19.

The CDR3 protein is CASSGPAGEQFF. Written as DNA, the CDR3 is TGCGCCAGCAGCGGACCAGCGGGAGAGCAGTTCTTC. The chain joins TRBV5-1 to TRBJ2-1; 7 nucleotides line up with TRBD2. CDR1 is SGHRS, CDR2 YFSETQ, per germline. V gave up 4 bases and J gave up 10 bases; unmatched junction bases: 5. The CDR3 length is 12 residues.

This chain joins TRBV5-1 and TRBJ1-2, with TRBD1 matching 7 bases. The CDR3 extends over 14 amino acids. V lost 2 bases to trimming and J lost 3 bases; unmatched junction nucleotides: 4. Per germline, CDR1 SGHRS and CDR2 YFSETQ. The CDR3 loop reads CASSLGQAYYGYTF. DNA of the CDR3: TGCGCCAGCAGCTTAGGACAGGCATACTATGGCTACACCTTC.

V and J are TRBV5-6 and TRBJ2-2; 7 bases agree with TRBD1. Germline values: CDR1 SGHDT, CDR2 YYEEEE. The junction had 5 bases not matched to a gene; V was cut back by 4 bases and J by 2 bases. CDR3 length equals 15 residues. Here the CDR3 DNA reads TGTGCCAGCAGCCTAGGACAGGTTAACACCGGGGAGCTGTTTTTT. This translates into CASSLGQVNTGELFF.

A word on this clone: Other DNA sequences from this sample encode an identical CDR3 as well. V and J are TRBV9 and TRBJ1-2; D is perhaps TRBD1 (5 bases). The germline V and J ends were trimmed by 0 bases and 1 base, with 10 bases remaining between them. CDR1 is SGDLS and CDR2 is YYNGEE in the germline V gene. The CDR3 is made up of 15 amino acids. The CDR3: CASSVGGQGNYGYTF. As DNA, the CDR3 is TGTGCCAGCAGCGTAGGTGGTCAGGGTAACTATGGCTACACCTTC.

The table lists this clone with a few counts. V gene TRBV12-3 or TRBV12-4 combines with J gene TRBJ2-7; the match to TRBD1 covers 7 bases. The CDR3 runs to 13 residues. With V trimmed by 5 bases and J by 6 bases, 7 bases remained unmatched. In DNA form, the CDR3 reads TGTGCCAGCAGTCCTCATCGACAGGGCGAGCAGTACTTC. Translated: CASSPHRQGEQYF.

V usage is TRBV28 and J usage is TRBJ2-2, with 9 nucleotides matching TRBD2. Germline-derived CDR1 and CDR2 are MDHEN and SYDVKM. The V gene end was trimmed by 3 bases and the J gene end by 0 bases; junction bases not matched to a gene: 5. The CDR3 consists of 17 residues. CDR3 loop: CASSFLGLATNTGELFF. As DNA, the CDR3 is TGTGCCAGCAGTTTCTTGGGACTAGCCACGAACACCGGGGAGCTGTTTTTT.

Here the CDR3 DNA reads TGCGCCAGCGGGCCTACTGCAACTAATGAAAAACTGTTTTTT. It specifies CASGPTATNEKLFF. The rearrangement uses TRBV5-1 and TRBJ1-4; D gene ambiguous. CDR1 SGHRS and CDR2 YFSETQ come from the germline V gene. The CDR3 sequence is 14 residues long. Trimming removed 7 bases from V and 0 bases from J, with 10 bases in between.

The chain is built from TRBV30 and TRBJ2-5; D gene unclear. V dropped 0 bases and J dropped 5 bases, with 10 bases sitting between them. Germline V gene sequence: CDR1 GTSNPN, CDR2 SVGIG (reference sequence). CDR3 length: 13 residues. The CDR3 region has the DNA TGTGCCTGGAGTGTAGCCCGGGTGGAGACCCAGTACTTC. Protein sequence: CAWSVARVETQYF.

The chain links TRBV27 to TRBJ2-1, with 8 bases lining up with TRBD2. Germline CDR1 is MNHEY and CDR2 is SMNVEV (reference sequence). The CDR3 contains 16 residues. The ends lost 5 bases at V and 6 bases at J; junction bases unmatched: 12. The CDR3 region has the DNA TGTGCCAGCAGTACAACCCCCGGGACTAGGACCAATGAGCAGTTCTTC. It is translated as CASSTTPGTRTNEQFF.

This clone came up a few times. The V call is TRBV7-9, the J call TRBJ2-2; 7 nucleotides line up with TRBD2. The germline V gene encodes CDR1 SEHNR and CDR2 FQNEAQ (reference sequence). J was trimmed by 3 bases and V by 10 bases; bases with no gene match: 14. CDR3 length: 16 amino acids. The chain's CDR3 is CATKRGRGGYTGELFF. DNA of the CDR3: TGTGCCACCAAACGAGGGCGGGGAGGGTACACCGGGGAGCTGTTTTTT.

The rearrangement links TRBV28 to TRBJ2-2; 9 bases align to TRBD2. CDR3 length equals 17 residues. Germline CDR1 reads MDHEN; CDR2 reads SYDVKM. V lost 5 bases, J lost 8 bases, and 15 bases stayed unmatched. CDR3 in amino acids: CASSPPLGGGAGGELFF. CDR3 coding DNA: TGTGCCAGCAGTCCACCTCTCGGCGGGGGGGCCGGTGGGGAGCTGTTTTTT.